This TCR beta chain stems from a study of spatial heterogeneity in lung cancer. At the level of the study: Where present, follow-up PBMC were sequenced a median of roughly 26 months after resection. On average, each unique TCR and UMI combination appeared more than ten times in raw reads.

Study-level results: The study found ubiquitous expanded tumor TCRs in blood more at resection than follow-up.

A note on this clonotype: The antigen is unknown.

The time point was: blood at routine non-recurrence follow-up after resection. The V gene's germline CDR1 is SNHLY and CDR2 FYNNEI. Trimming took 3 bases from V and 1 from J, leaving 6 bases between them. The CDR3 length is 13 residues. Every molecule of TCR cDNA had its own unique molecular identifier. Using its own MiXCR run on the 5' RACE reads, TCRdb lists one record per CDR3 protein. This table holds about 94,000 distinct CDR3 sequences, roughly a fifth found once. The clonotype was recovered from a male donor with early-stage non-small cell lung cancer. Sequencing was performed on PBMCs, taken at follow-up. The chain combines TRBV2 with TRBJ1-1; D ambiguous. The CDR3 DNA reads as TGTGCCAGCAGTGATTGGGGGAACACTGAAGCTTTCTTT. Translation gives CASSDWGNTEAFF.